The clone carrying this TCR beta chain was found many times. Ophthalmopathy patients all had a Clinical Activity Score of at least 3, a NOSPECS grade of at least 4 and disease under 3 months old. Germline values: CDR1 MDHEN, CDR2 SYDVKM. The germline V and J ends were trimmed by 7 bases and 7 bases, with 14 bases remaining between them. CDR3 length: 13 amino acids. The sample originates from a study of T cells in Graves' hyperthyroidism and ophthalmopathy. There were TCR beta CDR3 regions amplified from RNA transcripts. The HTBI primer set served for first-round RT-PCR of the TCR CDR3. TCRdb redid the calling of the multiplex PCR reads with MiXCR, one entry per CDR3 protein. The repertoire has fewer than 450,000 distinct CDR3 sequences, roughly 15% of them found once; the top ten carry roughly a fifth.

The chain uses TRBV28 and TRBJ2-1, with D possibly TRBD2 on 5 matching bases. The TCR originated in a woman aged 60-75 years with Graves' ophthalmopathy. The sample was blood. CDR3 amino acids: CASKGLAWNEQFF. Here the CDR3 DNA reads TGTGCCAGCAAAGGACTGGCCTGGAATGAGCAGTTCTTC.